These T cell receptor beta chains were read from a single sample in a study of blood T cell repertoires in COVID-19. The table came from immunoSEQ multiplex PCR; TCRdb's copy has only in-frame clones and leaves some out. The sample has 120,000 to 150,000 clones, around 82% seen once. The sample taken for sequencing was peripheral blood. These receptors all stem from a human donor in a cohort sampled during active COVID-19. Each CDR3 is given with its conserved first and last residue. The order of the fields is V gene, D gene, clone size, J gene, CDR3 DNA, CDR3 protein. The D gene is left open where the match is weak. Size values are once, few and many counts, or a class for expanded clones, and some rows have none.

v_call: TRBV7-9
d_call: TRBD1
clone_size: NA
j_call: TRBJ1-2
cdr3_nt: TGTGCCAGCAGCGCCGGGACAGGGGCTACTAACTATGGCTACACCTTC
cdr3_aa: CASSAGTGATNYGYTF

v_call: TRBV28
d_call: NA
clone_size: NA
j_call: TRBJ1-2
cdr3_nt: TGTGCCAGCAGTTCCCCCGGGACTCGGACAACGAACTATGGCTACACCTTC
cdr3_aa: CASSSPGTRTTNYGYTF

v_call: TRBV19
d_call: TRBD2
clone_size: medium-sized
j_call: TRBJ2-7
cdr3_nt: TGTGCCAGTAGGTTTACTAGCGGCTACGAGCAGTACTTC
cdr3_aa: CASRFTSGYEQYF

v_call: TRBV6-5
d_call: TRBD1
clone_size: NA
j_call: TRBJ2-7
cdr3_nt: TGTGCCAGCAGTCCGGGACAGGGTACTAAGCAGTACTTC
cdr3_aa: CASSPGQGTKQYF

v_call: TRBV6-5
d_call: TRBD1
clone_size: NA
j_call: TRBJ1-1
cdr3_nt: TGTGCCAGCAGTCACAGGGGGGGGGACACTGAAGCTTTCTTT
cdr3_aa: CASSHRGGDTEAFF

v_call: TRBV5-4
d_call: NA
clone_size: NA
j_call: TRBJ2-2
cdr3_nt: TGTGCCAGCAGCTTGGCCCGAGGGACCGGGGAGCTGTTTTTT
cdr3_aa: CASSLARGTGELFF

v_call: TRBV15
d_call: NA
clone_size: NA
j_call: TRBJ2-5
cdr3_nt: TGTGCCACCAGCCCCCTCCTGGAGGGGCGGTCGGAGACCCAGTACTTC
cdr3_aa: CATSPLLEGRSETQYF

v_call: TRBV20-1
d_call: TRBD1
clone_size: NA
j_call: TRBJ2-6
cdr3_nt: TGCAGTGCTAGTCTAACAGGGGGCGATGGGGCCAACGTCCTGACTTTC
cdr3_aa: CSASLTGGDGANVLTF

v_call: TRBV28
d_call: NA
clone_size: NA
j_call: TRBJ2-7
cdr3_nt: TGTGCCAGCAGTCTCGGACTCTCCCGGCAGTACTTC
cdr3_aa: CASSLGLSRQYF

v_call: TRBV19
d_call: TRBD2
clone_size: NA
j_call: TRBJ2-1
cdr3_nt: TGTGCCAGTTCGAACCCGGGGGGGGCTACTAACAATGAGCAGTTCTTC
cdr3_aa: CASSNPGGATNNEQFF

v_call: TRBV6-5
d_call: TRBD1
clone_size: NA
j_call: TRBJ2-7
cdr3_nt: TGTGCCAGCAGCTCCGAGTCCGCAGGGGGCTACGAGCAGTACTTC
cdr3_aa: CASSSESAGGYEQYF

v_call: TRBV27
d_call: TRBD1
clone_size: NA
j_call: TRBJ1-3
cdr3_nt: TGTGCCAGCAGTCCGACCGGGACAGGGGGAAACACCATATATTTT
cdr3_aa: CASSPTGTGGNTIYF

v_call: TRBV15
d_call: NA
clone_size: few
j_call: TRBJ1-5
cdr3_nt: TGTGCCACCAGCCTCCGCCGGGGGGCAAACCAGCCCCAGCATTTT
cdr3_aa: CATSLRRGANQPQHF

v_call: TRBV4-1
d_call: TRBD2
clone_size: NA
j_call: TRBJ2-3
cdr3_nt: TGCGCCAGCAGCTCCGGACTAGCGGCAGTTCGAGATACGCAGTATTTT
cdr3_aa: CASSSGLAAVRDTQYF

v_call: TRBV13
d_call: TRBD2
clone_size: NA
j_call: TRBJ2-5
cdr3_nt: TGTGCCAGCACCGGGGGGACTGAGGGACAAGAGACCCAGTACTTC
cdr3_aa: CASTGGTEGQETQYF

v_call: TRBV10-3
d_call: NA
clone_size: once
j_call: TRBJ2-1
cdr3_nt: TGTGCCATCAGTGACGACGGGGGAGACTACAATGAGCAGTTCTTC
cdr3_aa: CAISDDGGDYNEQFF

v_call: TRBV5-1
d_call: TRBD2
clone_size: NA
j_call: TRBJ2-5
cdr3_nt: TGCGCCAGCAGCGGAACCCCTACTAGCGGGGTAAGGGAGACCCAGTACTTC
cdr3_aa: CASSGTPTSGVRETQYF

v_call: TRBV19
d_call: NA
clone_size: NA
j_call: TRBJ2-7
cdr3_nt: TGTGCCAGTAGTGTCACGGGTAGCTCCGACGAGCAGTACTTC
cdr3_aa: CASSVTGSSDEQYF

v_call: TRBV6-5
d_call: NA
clone_size: few
j_call: TRBJ2-7
cdr3_nt: TGTGCCAAAGACGGCGCAGGGAAAACCCTTCAGTACTTC
cdr3_aa: CAKDGAGKTLQYF

v_call: TRBV18
d_call: TRBD1
clone_size: NA
j_call: TRBJ1-1
cdr3_nt: TGTGCCAGCTCTCCGACAGGGACCAACACTGAAGCTTTCTTT
cdr3_aa: CASSPTGTNTEAFF

v_call: TRBV5-6
d_call: TRBD1
clone_size: NA
j_call: TRBJ1-4
cdr3_nt: TGTGCCAGCAGCTTGGGTGGGACAGGGCATGAAAAACTGTTTTTT
cdr3_aa: CASSLGGTGHEKLFF

v_call: TRBV5-1
d_call: NA
clone_size: NA
j_call: TRBJ1-5
cdr3_nt: TGCGCCAGCAGCTTGGGAGGTGACAGCGTAGGACAGCCCCAGCATTTT
cdr3_aa: CASSLGGDSVGQPQHF

v_call: TRBV27
d_call: TRBD1
clone_size: NA
j_call: TRBJ2-7
cdr3_nt: TGTGCCAGCAGGCGACAGGGGACCTACGAGCAGTACTTC
cdr3_aa: CASRRQGTYEQYF

v_call: TRBV12-3/TRBV12-4
d_call: NA
clone_size: NA
j_call: TRBJ2-7
cdr3_nt: TGTGCCAGCAGTTTAGGGGCACACTACGAGCAGTACTTC
cdr3_aa: CASSLGAHYEQYF

v_call: TRBV14
d_call: TRBD1
clone_size: NA
j_call: TRBJ2-3
cdr3_nt: TGTGCCAGCAGCCTGGACAGGCATGAGGCAGATACGCAGTATTTT
cdr3_aa: CASSLDRHEADTQYF

v_call: TRBV11-2
d_call: NA
clone_size: NA
j_call: TRBJ2-5
cdr3_nt: TGTGCCAGCAGCCCCAAAGAGACCCAGTACTTC
cdr3_aa: CASSPKETQYF

v_call: TRBV12-5
d_call: NA
clone_size: NA
j_call: TRBJ1-2
cdr3_nt: TGTGCTAGTGGTTTATCGACAAGAACTAACTATGGCTACACCTTC
cdr3_aa: CASGLSTRTNYGYTF

v_call: TRBV12-3/TRBV12-4
d_call: NA
clone_size: NA
j_call: TRBJ2-7
cdr3_nt: TGTGCCAGCAGTTCGTCAGGGTCCTACGAGCAGTACTTC
cdr3_aa: CASSSSGSYEQYF

v_call: TRBV5-4
d_call: NA
clone_size: few
j_call: TRBJ1-5
cdr3_nt: TGTGCCAGCAGCGCAGGGGTGGGGAATCAGCCCCAGCATTTT
cdr3_aa: CASSAGVGNQPQHF

v_call: TRBV18
d_call: TRBD2
clone_size: NA
j_call: TRBJ2-7
cdr3_nt: TGTGCCAGCTCACCCTTGTGGACTAGCGGCTACGAGCAGTACTTC
cdr3_aa: CASSPLWTSGYEQYF

v_call: TRBV19
d_call: TRBD1
clone_size: NA
j_call: TRBJ2-5
cdr3_nt: TGTGCCAGTAGTATCGGGACAGGACAAGAGACCCAGTACTTC
cdr3_aa: CASSIGTGQETQYF

v_call: TRBV2
d_call: NA
clone_size: NA
j_call: TRBJ2-5
cdr3_nt: TGTGCCAGCAGTGTTCTTATCCTAGAGACCCAGTACTTC
cdr3_aa: CASSVLILETQYF

v_call: TRBV5-5
d_call: NA
clone_size: NA
j_call: TRBJ1-5
cdr3_nt: TGTGCCAGCAGCCCCGCGGGGGGCAATCAGCCCCAGCATTTT
cdr3_aa: CASSPAGGNQPQHF

v_call: TRBV4-1
d_call: NA
clone_size: NA
j_call: TRBJ1-1
cdr3_nt: TGCGCCAGCAGCCAAGAGCCGGGGTTGAGCACTGAAGCTTTCTTT
cdr3_aa: CASSQEPGLSTEAFF

v_call: TRBV14
d_call: TRBD1
clone_size: NA
j_call: TRBJ1-6
cdr3_nt: TGTGCCAGCAGCCACCTCCCGGGACAGGGGAACTCCTATAATTCACCCCTCCACTTT
cdr3_aa: CASSHLPGQGNSYNSPLHF

v_call: TRBV9
d_call: NA
clone_size: NA
j_call: TRBJ2-7
cdr3_nt: TGTGCCAGCAGCGGGTCGGACAACCCGTTTTTTAACTACGAGCAGTACTTC
cdr3_aa: CASSGSDNPFFNYEQYF

v_call: TRBV5-8
d_call: NA
clone_size: NA
j_call: TRBJ2-1
cdr3_nt: TGTGCCAGCAGCTTGGTTCAGGTCTCCTACAATGAGCAGTTCTTC
cdr3_aa: CASSLVQVSYNEQFF

v_call: TRBV5-1
d_call: TRBD2
clone_size: NA
j_call: TRBJ2-5
cdr3_nt: TGCGCCAGCAGCTTGTTGGCGGGGGGAATTAAAGAGACCCAGTACTTC
cdr3_aa: CASSLLAGGIKETQYF

v_call: TRBV10-3
d_call: NA
clone_size: NA
j_call: TRBJ2-2
cdr3_nt: TGTGCCATCAGTGAGTCGATTCAGGGGGGCACCGGGGAGCTGTTTTTT
cdr3_aa: CAISESIQGGTGELFF

v_call: TRBV3-1/TRBV3-2
d_call: NA
clone_size: NA
j_call: TRBJ2-6
cdr3_nt: TGTGCCAGCAGCCATCGTCCGGGGAAGAGCTCTGGGGCCAACGTCCTGACTTTC
cdr3_aa: CASSHRPGKSSGANVLTF

v_call: TRBV5-1
d_call: TRBD2
clone_size: NA
j_call: TRBJ2-7
cdr3_nt: TGCGCCAGCAGCTTGACTAGCGGGGGGGTACGCGAGCAGTACTTC
cdr3_aa: CASSLTSGGVREQYF

v_call: TRBV5-1
d_call: TRBD1
clone_size: NA
j_call: TRBJ2-3
cdr3_nt: TGCGCCAGCAGCGGGGGACAGGGAAATACAGATACGCAGTATTTT
cdr3_aa: CASSGGQGNTDTQYF

v_call: TRBV7-9
d_call: NA
clone_size: NA
j_call: TRBJ2-2
cdr3_nt: TGTGCCAGCAGCTTAGCCGGCACCGGGGAGCTGTTTTTT
cdr3_aa: CASSLAGTGELFF

v_call: TRBV11-2
d_call: NA
clone_size: NA
j_call: TRBJ1-2
cdr3_nt: TGTGCCAGCAGCTTGGGGGGGGACACCGGCTATGGCTACACCTTC
cdr3_aa: CASSLGGDTGYGYTF

v_call: TRBV5-1
d_call: TRBD1
clone_size: NA
j_call: TRBJ2-5
cdr3_nt: TGCGCCAGCAGCTTTACCGGGACAGGGTGGGAGACCCAGTACTTC
cdr3_aa: CASSFTGTGWETQYF

v_call: TRBV4-1
d_call: NA
clone_size: NA
j_call: TRBJ1-6
cdr3_nt: TGCGCCAGCAGCCAAGGAGGGCCCCGGGACATTAATTCACCCCTCCACTTT
cdr3_aa: CASSQGGPRDINSPLHF

v_call: TRBV2
d_call: NA
clone_size: NA
j_call: TRBJ2-7
cdr3_nt: TGTGCCAGCAGACCAGACATTTACGAGCAGTACTTC
cdr3_aa: CASRPDIYEQYF

v_call: TRBV25-1
d_call: TRBD2
clone_size: NA
j_call: TRBJ2-1
cdr3_nt: TGTGCCAGCAGTGACGCTAGCGGGCATGAGCAGTTCTTC
cdr3_aa: CASSDASGHEQFF